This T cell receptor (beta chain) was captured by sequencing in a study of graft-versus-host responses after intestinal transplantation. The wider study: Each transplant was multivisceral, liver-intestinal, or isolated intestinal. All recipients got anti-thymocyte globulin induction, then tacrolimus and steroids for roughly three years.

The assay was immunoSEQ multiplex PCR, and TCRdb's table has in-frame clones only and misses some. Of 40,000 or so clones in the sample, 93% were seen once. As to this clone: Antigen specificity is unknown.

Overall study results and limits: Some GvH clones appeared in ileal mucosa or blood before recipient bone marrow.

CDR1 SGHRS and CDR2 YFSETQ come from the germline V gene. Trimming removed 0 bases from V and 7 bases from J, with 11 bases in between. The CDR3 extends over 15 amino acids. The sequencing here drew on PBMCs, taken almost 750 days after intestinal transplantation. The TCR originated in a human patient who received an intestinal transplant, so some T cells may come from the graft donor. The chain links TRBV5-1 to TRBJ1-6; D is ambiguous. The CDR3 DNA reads TGCGCCAGCAGCTTGGGAGGTGGAGAAAATTCACCCCTCCACTTT. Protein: CASSLGGGENSPLHF.